The 16 T cell receptor beta chains presented below share a single source sample, sequenced in a study of cytomegalovirus exposure and HLA in healthy donors. It was with 60 Vbeta and 13 Jbeta primers that the PCR ran. Clones were sequenced by immunoSEQ multiplex PCR, and TCRdb holds only the in-frame ones, with some missing. Altogether more than 100,000 clones are present, approximately 78% being singletons, with the ten largest covering 2.5% to 3.5%. The sample was PBMCs. The receptors originated from a woman in her 30s in good health and CMV-seropositive.

The rearrangement joins TRBV4-2 to TRBJ1-2; no definite D call. V dropped 3 bases and J dropped 0 bases, with 11 bases sitting between them. In germline, CDR1 is LGHNA, CDR2 YNFKEQ. This CDR3 is 15 amino acids long. The CDR3 nucleotides are TGTGCCAGCAGCCAGGAGACCATCTCTAACTATGGCTACACCTTC. Its protein is CASSQETISNYGYTF.

This chain joins TRBV6-5 and TRBJ1-1; D remains unclear. V dropped 0 bases and J dropped 6 bases, with 14 bases sitting between them. CDR1 is MNHEY and CDR2 is SVGAGI in the germline V gene. This CDR3 has 15 amino acids. In DNA form, the CDR3 reads TGTGCCAGCAGTTACTCGAACCAGGTCGGCCCTGAAGCTTTCTTT. Its translation is CASSYSNQVGPEAFF.

This clone came up once. This chain uses TRBV19 with TRBJ2-3; no reliable D call. Germline V gene lookup returns CDR1 LNHDA and CDR2 SQIVND (reference sequence). The CDR3 has 14 amino acids. The germline V and J ends were trimmed by 3 bases and 6 bases, with 13 bases remaining between them. CDR3 nucleotides: TGTGCCAGTAGTATTCGGGTCTCGGTGGATACGCAGTATTTT. Translated: CASSIRVSVDTQYF.

The chain joins TRBV28 to TRBJ1-4, with unresolved D. V gave up 8 bases and J gave up 8 bases, with 12 bases separating them. The CDR3 has 12 amino acids. The germline V gene encodes CDR1 MDHEN and CDR2 SYDVKM. Here the CDR3 reads CASRGQEEKLFF. CDR3 in DNA: TGTGCCAGCCGAGGGCAGGAGGAAAAACTGTTTTTT.

The chain combines TRBV4-3 with TRBJ2-7, with 8 bases lining up with TRBD2. V lost 0 bases, J lost 3 bases, and 10 bases stayed unmatched. The CDR3 spans 17 residues. Germline lookup yields CDR1 LGHNA and CDR2 YSLEER. CDR3: CASSQDRGGTRLYEQYF. The CDR3 DNA is TGCGCCAGCAGCCAAGATCGTGGAGGGACTAGGCTCTACGAGCAGTACTTC.

J is TRBJ2-7 and V is TRBV27, with 8 bases fitting TRBD1. CDR3 length equals 16 residues. The junction had 17 bases not matched to a gene; V was cut back by 8 bases and J by 5 bases. Germline V lookup: CDR1 MNHEY, CDR2 SMNVEV (reference sequence). The chain's CDR3 is CASSRNGQGSFNEQYF. DNA of the CDR3: TGTGCCAGCTCCCGGAACGGACAGGGCTCTTTCAACGAGCAGTACTTC.

This clone was observed once. The CDR3 sequence is CASSASGTGGWTNEKLFF. The CDR3 DNA reads TGTGCCAGCAGCGCATCCGGGACAGGGGGGTGGACTAATGAAAAACTGTTTTTT. The rearrangement links TRBV9 to TRBJ1-4; 11 bases agree with TRBD1. Trimming removed 3 bases from V and 2 bases from J; junction bases left unmatched: 9. Per the germline V gene, CDR1 is SGDLS and CDR2 is YYNGEE. The CDR3 has 18 residues. The full variable domain, completed using reference TRBV9 and TRBJ1-4, is DSGVTQTPKHLITATGQRVTLRCSPRSGDLSVYWYQQSLDQGLQFLIQYYNGEERAKGNILERFSAQQFPDLHSELNLSSLELGDSALYFCASSASGTGGWTNEKLFFGSGTQLSVL.

The chain couples TRBV6-5 to TRBJ1-6; D is ambiguous. CDR1 is MNHEY, CDR2 SVGAGI, per germline. Trimming removed 9 bases from V and 1 base from J, with 7 bases in between. This CDR3 contains 13 residues. In nucleotides, the CDR3 is TGTGCCAGAACATGGTCCTATAATTCACCCCTCCACTTT. Encoded protein: CARTWSYNSPLHF.

The genes are TRBV30 and TRBJ1-6; D is perhaps TRBD1 (6 bases). Trimming removed 3 bases at V and 18 bases at J, with 24 bases between. The length of the CDR3 is 14 residues. Germline loops: CDR1 GTSNPN, CDR2 SVGIG (reference sequence). CDR3 protein: CAWRPGGQGITTHF. The CDR3 nucleotides are TGTGCCTGGAGGCCGGGGGGTCAGGGGATTACCACCCACTTT.

This clone was picked up a small number of times. The chain recombines TRBV29-1 with TRBJ2-5, with D possibly being TRBD2 (6 bases). Judging by the DNA end, TRBJ2-7 fits better; the J call may be wrong. The length of the CDR3 is 13 residues. Germline assignment: CDR1 SQVTM and CDR2 ANQGSEA. The CDR3: CSVNRGSSYEQYF. The CDR3 DNA is TGCAGCGTTAACCGGGGGAGCTCCTACGAGCAGTACTTC.

The chain combines TRBV5-4 with TRBJ2-7, with D tentatively TRBD1 (5 bases). CDR1 and CDR2 (germline): SGHNT, YYREEE (reference sequence). The CDR3 totals 15 residues. V was pared by 2 bases and J by 9 bases, with 21 bases between. CDR3 loop: CASSLIGADLFGQYF. The CDR3 bases are TGTGCCAGCAGCTTAATTGGGGCAGACCTCTTTGGGCAGTACTTC.

The chain joins TRBV5-1 to TRBJ1-2, with 10 bases matching TRBD1. The CDR3 has 17 amino acids. Unmatched junction bases numbered 13, after V lost 4 bases and J lost 4 bases. Germline-derived CDR1 and CDR2 are SGHRS and YFSETQ. CDR3 bases: TGCGCCAGCAGCGCAACCGGGACAGGGGCCGGCCTCTATGGCTACACCTTC. Translation: CASSATGTGAGLYGYTF.

The rearrangement uses TRBV7-9 and TRBJ2-5; D is possibly TRBD2 (5 bases). The germline V gene has CDR1 SEHNR and CDR2 FQNEAQ (reference sequence). V gave up 6 bases and J gave up 0 bases, with 8 bases separating them. The CDR3 is made up of 13 amino acids. CDR3 DNA: TGTGCCAGCAGGCCGGACTACCAAGAGACCCAGTACTTC. Amino acid sequence: CASRPDYQETQYF.

The rearrangement uses TRBV28 and TRBJ1-2, with TRBD1 as a possible D gene (5 bases). The CDR3 has 14 amino acids. Germline V gene data show CDR1 as MDHEN and CDR2 as SYDVKM. Trimming removed 2 bases at V and 4 bases at J, with 11 bases between. This CDR3 is CASSLQGISYGYTF. The CDR3 DNA reads as TGTGCCAGCAGTTTACAGGGAATTTCCTATGGCTACACCTTC.

The chain carries TRBV28 and TRBJ2-5, with TRBD2 as a possible D gene (5 bases). The CDR3 length is 17 residues. V lost 3 bases and J 5 bases, leaving 22 bases between the germline ends. The germline gives CDR1 MDHEN, CDR2 SYDVKM. Written as DNA, the CDR3 is TGTGCCAGCAGTTTCGTGTCCCCCCGACGGGGAGCGGAGACCCAGTACTTC. This gives the protein CASSFVSPRRGAETQYF.

The rearrangement links TRBV5-1 to TRBJ2-3; D is ambiguous. Germline V CDR1 and CDR2: SGHRS, YFSETQ. The CDR3 consists of 15 residues. Deletions cut 1 base from V and 0 bases from J, with 9 bases between. CDR3 bases: TGCGCCAGCAGCTTGCGCGGTTCGAGCACAGATACGCAGTATTTT. Its protein product is CASSLRGSSTDTQYF.